The 27 T cell receptor beta chains below were found in one sample sequenced in a study of blood T cell repertoires in COVID-19. Produced via immunoSEQ multiplex PCR; TCRdb's table is partial and in-frame only. This sample has 110,000 to 150,000 clones, with more than 80% found just once. The specimen sequenced was peripheral blood. These receptors came from a woman at least 80 years old with acute or convalescent COVID-19.

The chain uses TRBV6-6 and TRBJ2-7; 8 nucleotides align to TRBD1. V was pared by 7 bases and J by 3 bases, with 8 bases of the junction left unmatched. Germline loops: CDR1 MNHNY, CDR2 SVGAGI (reference sequence). The CDR3 has 14 residues. CDR3 sequence: CASNGDRTRYEQYF. CDR3 nucleotide sequence: TGTGCCAGCAATGGGGACAGGACACGCTACGAGCAGTACTTC.

The chain uses TRBV3-1 (or the pseudogene TRBV3-2) and TRBJ1-1, with D hard to call. This CDR3 has 13 amino acids. Per germline, CDR1 LGHDT and CDR2 YNNKEL (reference sequence). Trimming stripped 4 bases from V and 1 base from J, with 7 bases between. The CDR3 DNA sequence: TGTGCCAGCAGCCCGGGTTGGAACACTGAAGCTTTCTTT. Protein: CASSPGWNTEAFF.

The genes are TRBV12-3 or TRBV12-4 and TRBJ1-1; the match to TRBD1 covers 7 bases. V lost 2 bases to trimming and J lost 6 bases; unmatched junction nucleotides: 3. The CDR3 runs 13 residues. CDR3 region: CASSLRQGAEAFF. For the CDR3, the DNA is TGTGCCAGCAGTTTAAGGCAGGGGGCTGAAGCTTTCTTT.

This chain joins TRBV7-7 and TRBJ1-6; TRBD1 might be the D (6 bases). Per the germline V gene, CDR1 is SSHAT and CDR2 is FNYEAQ (reference sequence). This CDR3 comprises 18 residues. In nucleotides, the CDR3 is TGTGCTAGCGGGTTTTCGGGGGGCGCTCGCTCCTATAATTCACCCCTCCACTTT. It codes for CASGFSGGARSYNSPLHF.

The chain is built from TRBV7-3 and TRBJ2-1; 8 bases match TRBD1. This CDR3 has 17 residues. The V segment lost 1 base and the J segment 5 bases; nucleotides outside the gene matches: 10. Per germline, CDR1 SGHTA and CDR2 FQGTGA. CDR3 sequence reads: CASSLKGTGGINNEQFF. DNA for the CDR3: TGTGCCAGCAGCTTAAAAGGCACAGGGGGTATAAACAATGAGCAGTTCTTC.

V gene TRBV7-2 combines with J gene TRBJ1-4; 8 nucleotides align to TRBD1. The CDR3 covers 14 residues. The V segment lost 3 bases and the J segment 8 bases; nucleotides outside the gene matches: 5. CDR1 is SGHTA, CDR2 FQGNSA, per germline. In DNA form, the CDR3 reads TGTGCCAGCAGCTTGGACAGGGATAAAGAAAAACTGTTTTTT. The encoded protein is CASSLDRDKEKLFF.

This chain joins TRBV5-1 and TRBJ2-5; 9 bases align to TRBD2. Per germline, CDR1 SGHRS and CDR2 YFSETQ. There are 16 residues in the CDR3. J gave up 1 base and V 2 bases, and 6 bases lay outside the gene matches. The CDR3 spells CASSFRASGAQETQYF. The CDR3 DNA sequence: TGCGCCAGCAGCTTTAGGGCTAGCGGGGCCCAAGAGACCCAGTACTTC.

The DNA of the CDR3 is TGCAGTGCTAGTTTACCAGGGATTGAAAAACTGTTTTTT. Protein: CSASLPGIEKLFF. This sequence joins TRBV20-1 and TRBJ1-4; D is possibly TRBD1 (5 bases). In germline, CDR1 is DFQATT, CDR2 SNEGSKA (reference sequence). Trimming stripped 3 bases from V and 7 bases from J, with 12 bases between. The CDR3 contains 13 residues.

The V call is TRBV6-5, the J call TRBJ2-7; tentative D call: TRBD1 (6 bases). The ends were cut back, 8 bases at V and 1 base at J, with 15 bases in the middle. The germline CDR1 and CDR2 sequences are MNHEY and SVGAGI. The CDR3 covers 14 residues. The CDR3 DNA reads TGTGCCAGCTTGCCTCGGGACATATCCTACGAGCAGTACTTC. Encoded protein: CASLPRDISYEQYF.

This clone turned up a few times. The chain carries TRBV5-4 and TRBJ2-5, with a tentative D call TRBD2 (5 bases). There are 15 residues in the CDR3. CDR1 is SGHNT, CDR2 YYREEE, per germline (reference sequence). The V gene lost 3 bases and the J gene lost 1 base, with 13 bases spanning the gap. The CDR3 region is CASSSRDYLQETQYF. The CDR3 DNA follows: TGTGCCAGCAGCTCCCGCGACTACCTCCAAGAGACCCAGTACTTC.

The CDR3 loop is CAWSVRVNDSPLHF. CDR3 nucleotides: TGTGCCTGGAGTGTACGAGTTAACGATTCACCCCTCCACTTT. The gene calls are TRBV30 and TRBJ1-6, with unresolved D. The CDR3 loop spans 14 amino acids. The V end lost 0 bases, the J end lost 8 bases, and 11 bases lay between the germline ends. Germline V gene sequence: CDR1 GTSNPN, CDR2 SVGIG (reference sequence).

The chain combines TRBV6-2 or TRBV6-3 with TRBJ2-2; TRBD1 matches 10 bases. In germline, CDR1 is MNHEY, CDR2 SVGEGT. V trimming: 2 bases; J trimming: 8 bases; junction bases outside the gene matches: 5. This CDR3 is 15 amino acids long. As DNA, the CDR3 is TGTGCCAGCAGTTACCTGACAGGGGGCCTAGGGGAGCTGTTTTTT. Amino acids: CASSYLTGGLGELFF.

This chain links TRBV12-3 or TRBV12-4 with TRBJ1-5; D is undetermined. This CDR3 region has 13 residues. With 2 bases removed from V and 1 base from J, the gap between germline ends came to 3 bases. The CDR3 sequence: CASSLQSNQPQHF. The CDR3 DNA reads TGTGCCAGCAGTTTACAGAGCAATCAGCCCCAGCATTTT.

This chain links TRBV5-1 with TRBJ2-5, with 13 bases that match TRBD2. From germline, CDR1 is SGHRS and CDR2 YFSETQ. There are 16 residues in the CDR3. Losses at the gene ends were 6 bases for V and 0 bases for J; bases not matched to a gene: 5. The CDR3 nucleotides read TGCGCCAGCAACACGGGACTAGCGGGGTACCAAGAGACCCAGTACTTC. It codes for CASNTGLAGYQETQYF.

The V call is TRBV6-6, the J call TRBJ2-7, with 9 bases matching TRBD1. The CDR3 has 16 residues. V trimming: 5 bases; J trimming: 1 base; junction bases outside the gene matches: 9. Germline V lookup: CDR1 MNHNY, CDR2 SVGAGI (reference sequence). CDR3 in amino acids: CASSGRQGVKSYEQYF. The CDR3 DNA reads TGTGCCAGCAGTGGAAGACAGGGGGTCAAGTCCTACGAGCAGTACTTC.

The rearrangement uses TRBV12-3 or TRBV12-4 and TRBJ1-1, with D uncertain. The CDR3 covers 11 residues. The ends were cut back, 2 bases at V and 7 bases at J, with 5 bases in the middle. The CDR3 DNA reads as TGTGCCAGCAGTTTATTCGGTGAAGCTTTCTTT. It encodes CASSLFGEAFF.

The chain employs TRBV12-5 and TRBJ1-5; D gene unclear. Per the germline V gene, CDR1 is LGHNT and CDR2 is FRNRAP. V lost 5 bases and J 6 bases, leaving 11 bases between the germline ends. The CDR3 runs 13 residues. The chain's CDR3 is CASGAPGVQPQHF. The CDR3 region has the DNA TGTGCTAGTGGTGCCCCGGGTGTTCAGCCCCAGCATTTT. Using reference TRBV12-5 and TRBJ1-5 for the parts outside the CDR3, the full variable domain is DARVTQTPRHKVTEMGQEVTMRCQPILGHNTVFWYRQTMMQGLELLAYFRNRAPLDDSGMPKDRFSAEMPDATLATLKIQPSEPRDSAVYFCASGAPGVQPQHFGDGTRLSIL.

The V call is TRBV18, the J call TRBJ1-1; D perhaps matches TRBD1 (6 bases). The CDR3 runs 14 residues. V gave up 6 bases and J gave up 4 bases, with 15 bases separating them. Germline V gene sequence: CDR1 KGHSH, CDR2 LQKENI. The DNA of the CDR3 is TGTGCCAGCTCTCCAGGACAGCTGAGCACTGAAGCTTTCTTT. It codes for CASSPGQLSTEAFF.

Worth noting for this clone: The sample contains more than one DNA sequence encoding this CDR3. The genes are TRBV4-2 and TRBJ1-4; D possibly corresponds to TRBD1 (6 bases). CDR1 is LGHNA, CDR2 YNFKEQ, per germline. The ends were cut back, 3 bases at V and 8 bases at J, with 13 bases in the middle. This CDR3 is 14 amino acids long. As DNA, the CDR3 is TGTGCCAGCAGCCAGGGGGGGGCTGACGAAAAACTGTTTTTT. As protein: CASSQGGADEKLFF.

The genes are TRBV2 and TRBJ1-5, with TRBD1 as a possible D gene (6 bases). This CDR3 is built from 13 residues. Germline assignment: CDR1 SNHLY and CDR2 FYNNEI. V was cut by 9 bases and J by 2 bases, with 11 bases left in between. The CDR3 coding sequence is TGTGCCAGTTTGCGACAGGGCAATCAGCCCCAGCATTTT. It specifies CASLRQGNQPQHF.

The chain has TRBV2 and TRBJ1-2; D gene unclear. The CDR3 covers 16 residues. Germline V gives CDR1 SNHLY, CDR2 FYNNEI. V lost 6 bases and J 1 base, leaving 18 bases between the germline ends. In DNA form, the CDR3 reads TGTGCCAGCAGGGGAAGAGAGGGAGGGAGTAACTATGGCTACACCTTC. Its translation is CASRGREGGSNYGYTF. The whole variable domain, filled in from reference TRBV2 and TRBJ1-2, reads EPEVTQTPSHQVTQMGQEVILRCVPISNHLYFYWYRQILGQKVEFLVSFYNNEISEKSEIFDDQFSVERPDGSNFTLKIRSTKLEDSAMYFCASRGREGGSNYGYTFGSGTRLTVV.

The V gene is TRBV5-1, the J gene TRBJ1-1, with 10 bases lining up with TRBD1. With 4 bases clipped from V and 7 bases from J, the junction kept 4 bases outside the gene matches. This CDR3 spans 13 amino acids. CDR1 and CDR2 (germline): SGHRS, YFSETQ. CDR3 DNA sequence: TGCGCCAGCAGCCCACGGGACAGGGGTGAAGCTTTCTTT. This translates into CASSPRDRGEAFF.

This clone was seen just once. The chain uses TRBV2 and TRBJ1-1, with 8 bases matching TRBD1. V gave up 6 bases and J gave up 11 bases; unmatched junction bases: 14. The CDR3 runs to 14 residues. The germline V gene encodes CDR1 SNHLY and CDR2 FYNNEI. CDR3: CASSKTGAGGPAFF. The CDR3 DNA follows: TGTGCCAGCAGCAAGACAGGGGCCGGGGGTCCCGCTTTCTTT.

The V and J genes are TRBV3-1 (or the pseudogene TRBV3-2) and TRBJ2-1, with TRBD1 matching 7 bases. The germline CDR1 and CDR2 sequences are LGHDT and YNNKEL (reference sequence). The J segment lost 6 bases and the V segment lost 7 bases, leaving 12 bases of the junction unmatched. The CDR3 covers 15 residues. The DNA of the CDR3 is TGTGCCAGCACCGATACAGGGGATTTCGGCAATGAGCAGTTCTTC. Translation gives CASTDTGDFGNEQFF.

In its sample, this clone was seen once. The genes are TRBV2 and TRBJ2-2; D perhaps matches TRBD2 (6 bases). CDR3 length: 16 amino acids. V was shortened by 1 base and J by 0 bases, with 9 bases between the two germline ends. Looked up from germline, CDR1 is SNHLY and CDR2 is FYNNEI. In DNA form, the CDR3 reads TGTGCCAGCAGTGAAGGGCGGGGTCCGAACACCGGGGAGCTGTTTTTT. Its protein is CASSEGRGPNTGELFF.

V gene TRBV5-4 combines with J gene TRBJ2-7; TRBD1 aligns across 9 bases. The CDR3 extends over 15 amino acids. J was trimmed by 5 bases and V by 5 bases; bases with no gene match: 11. The germline V gene encodes CDR1 SGHNT and CDR2 YYREEE (reference sequence). The chain's CDR3 is CASSDAGTGNHEQYF. CDR3 bases: TGTGCCAGCAGTGACGCCGGGACAGGGAATCACGAGCAGTACTTC.

The genes are TRBV6-5 and TRBJ1-2; 9 bases fit TRBD1. This CDR3 contains 15 residues. V lost 8 bases, J lost 2 bases, and 9 bases stayed unmatched. Germline V CDR1 and CDR2: MNHEY, SVGAGI. The CDR3 loop is CASSHNRGQNYGYTF. The CDR3 DNA is TGTGCCAGCTCACACAACAGGGGGCAGAACTATGGCTACACCTTC.